This T cell receptor beta chain was obtained from a study of T-cell memory formation after mild COVID-19. This clonotype was seen ten or more times. The target antigen is unknown. Findings of the study overall: Clones contracting across day 15 to 85 had a balanced CD4/CD8 profile; later expanding clones leaned CD4+. Of the contracting clones, CD4+ ones lay mainly in CM and EM, and CD8+ ones in EMRA. For second-wave clones that peaked at day 37, SARS-CoV-2 specificity went unverified.

Researchers used 5'RACE with constant-segment primers to make TCR alpha and TCR beta cDNA libraries that carry sample barcodes and UMIs. MiXCR, applied by TCRdb to the 5' RACE reads, yields one record per CDR3 protein. The sample shows under 600,000 distinct CDR3 sequences, roughly 20% of them seen only once. This CDR3 has 12 amino acids. Between the trimmed V and J ends, which lost 1 base and 7 bases, there was a span of 7 bases. The germline V gene has CDR1 SEHNR and CDR2 FQNEAQ (reference sequence). The chain couples TRBV7-9 to TRBJ1-1, with D unresolved. Source material: PBMCs or a T cell subset sorted from them (not recorded which). This TCR came from an adult woman who had mild COVID-19 (a few samples of this study predate the infection). Cell type and time point are not known. The CDR3 DNA sequence: TGTGCCAGCAGCTTAGGAAGGAGTGAAGCTTTCTTT. It translates to CASSLGRSEAFF.